This TCR beta chain was identified in a study of T-cell memory formation after mild COVID-19 (dated by TCRdb to the early 2020s). About the investigation overall: Most TCR sequence clusters were specific to one of the two donors. T-cell clones expanding and contracting after mild COVID-19 in a couple of donors were tracked by longitudinal TCRalpha and TCRbeta repertoire sequencing. Two young, previously healthy adult volunteers made up the cohort, one male and one female.

Sequencing was carried out with an Illumina NovaSeq 6000. TCRalpha and TCRbeta cDNA libraries were constructed by 5'RACE with constant-segment primers, with sample barcodes and unique molecular identifiers being introduced. RNA was extracted from every sample with Trizol reagent. Library amplification was performed in two PCR steps, and a second sample barcode and Illumina TruSeq adapters were introduced in the second step. Sequencing of the libraries was done on an Illumina NovaSeq, producing 2 x 150 bp paired-end reads. The paper's data handling went like this. The reads were demultiplexed and collapsed into UMI-guided consensus sequences using migec v1.2.7. Using mixcr v2.1.11, the UMI consensuses were aligned to TRA and TRB V and J templates and assembled into clonotypes. A clonotype was counted as expanded or contracted only when both edgeR and NoisET called the clonotype significant, with the noise models trained on biological replicates. For edgeR calls, the thresholds were a false discovery rate-adjusted p below 0.01 and a log2 fold-change of 1. As an exploratory analysis of dynamics, max-normalized trajectories of the 1000 most abundant clonotypes were examined with PCA combined with hierarchical clustering. Separately sequenced CD4+ and CD8+ repertoires were used to assign a CD4 or CD8 phenotype to each responding clone. TCRdb's own reprocessing of the public reads used fastp at Q25 and MiXCR and kept productive beta chains. Entries are consolidated by CDR3 protein sequence, retaining the most common genes and DNA. TCRdb, not the authors, supplied the V and J calls. This sample is represented by about 470,000 distinct CDR3 sequences; over 15% of them were singletons. The ten largest clones represent roughly an eighth of the sample.

A word on this clonotype: The target of this receptor is not known. No much larger clone exists at a distance of one base, and base qualities are not known.

What the work shows at the level of the full study, not this receptor alone: Clones that contracted from day 15 to 85 showed balanced CD4/CD8 phenotypes, whereas a second wave of clones that expanded from day 15 to 37 leaned towards CD4+. Some responding clones were found in pre-infection memory, which suggests that pre-existing cross-reactive memory T cells took part in the SARS-CoV-2 response. Whether the second-wave clones peaking on day 37 were SARS-CoV-2 specific was not confirmed. The study included only a couple of mild cases, and larger cohorts that include severe cases with pre-infection samples were judged to be necessary. Contracting CD4+ clones were found mainly in CM and EM memory subsets, while CD8+ clones were enriched in EMRA.

Ficoll-Paque density gradient centrifugation was used to isolate PBMCs. The TCR comes from an adult woman who had mild COVID-19 (a few samples of this study predate the infection). The sample titles of this study are shuffled in the database, so cell type and time point are left out; the donor was told from shared clones. Source material: PBMCs or a T cell subset sorted from them (not recorded which).

The nucleotide sequence is given as TGTGCCAGCAGCGTAGACCCCGGGCAGAACTATGGCTACACCTTC. It specifies CASSVDPGQNYGYTF. The chain couples TRBV9 to TRBJ1-2, with no D gene named confidently. Taken from the germline V gene, the CDR1 and CDR2 loops are SGDLS and YYNGEE. Relative to germline, V is 0 bases shorter and J is 2 bases shorter, with 11 bases between their ends. From the cysteine up to the phenylalanine, the CDR3 has a length of 15 residues. The entry retains the CDR3 DNA only, 45 bases that are in frame from base 1.